This TCR beta chain emerged from a study of chemoradiotherapy in HPV16-positive cancers. Study-level results: Candidate HPV-specific clones and E7-related TCR motifs grew in tumor during treatment. In HPV16-positive patients, HPV-responsive T-cell expansion tracked better recurrence-free survival.

Repertoires were sampled repeatedly during chemoradiotherapy. CDR1 and CDR2 from the germline V gene are LGHNA and YSLEER. V dropped 4 bases and J dropped 7 bases, with 14 bases sitting between them. The CDR3 loop spans 13 amino acids. Notes on this clone: Its antigen is undetermined.

Profiling relied on immunoSEQ multiplex PCR, and the TCRdb table lists in-frame clones only, not all of them. The repertoire holds about 7,000 clones, with about nine tenths as singletons. The receptor was derived from a human donor with HPV-associated anogenital cancer. The input for sequencing was tumor tissue, taken from a patient who underwent chemoradiotherapy. This sequence joins TRBV4-3 and TRBJ2-7; TRBD2 is a possible D gene (6 bases). This CDR3 reads CASSLEVGREQYF. CDR3 nucleotides: TGCGCCAGCAGCCTTGAGGTGGGGAGGGAGCAGTACTTC.